The 21 T cell receptor beta chains below all came from one sample that was sequenced in a study of T cells in Graves' hyperthyroidism and ophthalmopathy. Amplified TCR beta CDR3 regions derived from RNA transcripts. TCR CDR3 underwent first-round RT-PCR with the HTBI primer set. From the multiplex PCR reads, TCRdb called clonotypes with MiXCR, one entry per CDR3 protein. The table lists hundreds of thousands of distinct CDR3 sequences, over 10% of them singletons, with 9% to 9.5% in the top ten. The sequenced sample was blood. These TCRs come from a woman younger than 35 with Graves' hyperthyroidism.

This clonotype was counted many times. This chain links TRBV27 with TRBJ2-1; no definite D call. V was shortened by 5 bases and J by 0 bases, with 11 bases between the two germline ends. The CDR3 runs 15 residues. CDR1 is MNHEY and CDR2 is SMNVEV in the germline V gene (reference sequence). The CDR3 sequence is CASSERHSSYNEQFF. DNA for the CDR3: TGTGCCAGCAGTGAGCGCCACAGCTCCTACAATGAGCAGTTCTTC.

This clonotype was seen ten or more times. The V call is TRBV20-1, the J call TRBJ2-7; TRBD2 is a possible D gene (7 bases). The CDR3 totals 14 residues. V dropped 1 base and J dropped 2 bases, with 12 bases sitting between them. The germline V gene encodes CDR1 DFQATT and CDR2 SNEGSKA (reference sequence). The CDR3 bases are TGCAGTGCTAGAGGCGGGGGCCCTCCCTACGAGCAGTACTTC. This encodes CSARGGGPPYEQYF.

The chain employs TRBV7-9 and TRBJ2-7; D perhaps matches TRBD2 (7 bases). There are 14 residues in the CDR3. V was pared by 2 bases and J by 4 bases, with 12 bases between. Germline V CDR1 and CDR2: SEHNR, FQNEAQ (reference sequence). The CDR3 bases are TGTGCCAGCAGCTTATCAGGGAGGGGGTACGAGCAGTACTTC. Translation: CASSLSGRGYEQYF.

In this sample, this clonotype turned up many times. J is TRBJ2-7 and V is TRBV20-1, with D perhaps matching TRBD2 (6 bases). Germline CDR1 and CDR2: DFQATT and SNEGSKA (reference sequence). Trimming removed 5 bases at V and 5 bases at J, with 10 bases between. The CDR3 is 11 amino acids. The CDR3 here is CSAQTRDEQYF. CDR3 in DNA: TGCAGTGCTCAGACTAGAGACGAGCAGTACTTC.

Many counts were recorded for this clonotype. This chain connects TRBV4-1 to TRBJ1-1; D is undetermined. V lost 4 bases to trimming and J lost 11 bases, with 14 bases between them. The CDR3 consists of 12 residues. From germline, CDR1 is MGHRA and CDR2 YSYEKL. The CDR3 DNA sequence: TGCGCCAGCAGCCCGGTTGGGGATGAGGCTTTCTTT. Translated, it gives CASSPVGDEAFF.

The genes are TRBV9 and TRBJ1-1; D possibly corresponds to TRBD1 (5 bases). CDR1 and CDR2 (germline): SGDLS, YYNGEE. V lost 0 bases and J 3 bases, leaving 9 bases between the germline ends. This CDR3 is 14 amino acids long. CDR3 sequence reads: CASSVGGDYTEAFF. The CDR3 nucleotides read TGTGCCAGCAGCGTAGGGGGGGATTACACTGAAGCTTTCTTT.

Note on this clonotype: This may be a read error, as it is one base from a much larger clone. The chain employs TRBV28 and TRBJ1-6; maybe TRBD1 (5 bases). The germline V gene has CDR1 MDHEN and CDR2 SYDVKM. The CDR3 is made up of 14 amino acids. The CDR3 reads CAKYLRESNSPLQF. As DNA, the CDR3 is TGTGCCAAATATCTCAGGGAGTCAAATTCACCCCTCCAGTTT.

To note about this clonotype: It may be a read error: a sequence one base away is much more abundant. The chain employs TRBV11-1 and TRBJ2-5; D is ambiguous. The germline V gene has CDR1 SGHAT and CDR2 FQDESV (reference sequence). CDR3 size: 13 residues. The CDR3 bases are TGTGCCGGCAGCTACCCCGGTCAGGAGACCCAGTACTTC. Translated: CAGSYPGQETQYF.

This clonotype was seen more than once but under ten times. The chain uses TRBV4-1 and TRBJ1-2; tentative D call: TRBD1 (6 bases). The V end was cut by 2 bases, the J end by 8 bases, with 24 bases between. Germline CDR1 is MGHRA and CDR2 is YSYEKL. This CDR3 spans 17 amino acids. The DNA for the CDR3 is TGCGCCAGCAGCCAACCCACTGAGGGCAGGGGAGGAGAAGGCTACACCTTC. Translation gives CASSQPTEGRGGEGYTF.

In its sample, this clonotype was seen many times. The V call is TRBV5-6, the J call TRBJ1-5; D gene ambiguous. V lost 3 bases and J 3 bases, leaving 13 bases between the germline ends. The CDR3 covers 15 residues. Per the germline V gene, CDR1 is SGHDT and CDR2 is YYEEEE. CDR3 in DNA: TGTGCCAGCAGCTCAGTTGGGCAGGCCAATCAGCCCCAGCATTTT. It yields the protein CASSSVGQANQPQHF.

The chain links TRBV7-2 to TRBJ1-4, with 7 bases lining up with TRBD1. The trim removed 4 bases at V and 7 bases at J, leaving 6 bases unmatched. In germline, CDR1 is SGHTA, CDR2 FQGNSA. This CDR3 region has 14 residues. In DNA form, the CDR3 reads TGTGCCAGCAGCTCCGAGGGGGCGGGTGAAAAACTGTTTTTT. This codes for CASSSEGAGEKLFF. Full variable domain (rest looked up from reference TRBV7-2 and TRBJ1-4): GAGVSQSPSNKVTEKGKDVELRCDPISGHTALYWYRQSLGQGLEFLIYFQGNSAPDKSGLPSDRFSAERTGGSVSTLTIQRTQQEDSAVYLCASSSEGAGEKLFFGSGTQLSVL.

This clonotype occurred many times. The chain employs TRBV28 and TRBJ1-6, with TRBD1 matching over 8 bases. The V and J ends lost 4 bases and 9 bases, in that order; junction bases with no gene match: 11. Germline CDR1 MDHEN, CDR2 SYDVKM. The CDR3 extends over 16 amino acids. CDR3 residues: CASSYHMTGAGSPLHF. The CDR3 DNA sequence: TGTGCCAGCAGTTACCATATGACAGGGGCGGGTTCACCCCTCCACTTT.

The chain couples TRBV9 to TRBJ1-2, with D perhaps matching TRBD1 (5 bases). Germline V gene sequence: CDR1 SGDLS, CDR2 YYNGEE. The CDR3 spans 15 residues. The ends were cut back, 0 bases at V and 1 base at J, with 10 bases in the middle. CDR3 nucleotide sequence: TGTGCCAGCAGCGTAGCGGGGGACGGTAACTATGGCTACACCTTC. Encoded protein: CASSVAGDGNYGYTF.

There are many counts of this clonotype. This chain connects TRBV28 to TRBJ1-5, with 10 bases aligning to TRBD1. Germline V CDR1 and CDR2: MDHEN, SYDVKM. J was trimmed by 4 bases and V by 5 bases; bases with no gene match: 8. CDR3 length equals 16 residues. CDR3 amino acids: CASSPSTGGENQPQHF. CDR3 coding DNA: TGTGCCAGCAGTCCCTCGACAGGGGGCGAAAATCAGCCCCAGCATTTT.

This clonotype has ten or more counts. The V call is TRBV6-1, the J call TRBJ1-5; D may be TRBD1 (6 bases). This CDR3 has 15 residues. V lost 5 bases, J lost 5 bases, and 16 bases lay in between. Germline CDR1 reads MNHNS; CDR2 reads SASEGT. CDR3: CASSSLHREDQPQHF. The CDR3 DNA reads TGTGCCAGCAGTTCCTTACACAGGGAGGATCAGCCCCAGCATTTT.

This clonotype was seen many times. This chain uses TRBV20-1 with TRBJ1-5; 12 positions agree with TRBD1. CDR1 and CDR2 from the germline V gene are DFQATT and SNEGSKA (reference sequence). This CDR3 has 17 amino acids. Unmatched junction bases numbered 12, after V lost 1 base and J lost 8 bases. Here the CDR3 reads CSARASFGTGGREPQHF. The CDR3 coding sequence is TGCAGTGCTAGAGCCTCTTTCGGGACAGGGGGCAGGGAGCCCCAGCATTTT.

This clonotype was seen at least ten times. The V call is TRBV20-1, the J call TRBJ2-1, with unresolved D. Trimming removed 3 bases at V and 2 bases at J, with 5 bases between. CDR3 length equals 12 residues. In germline, CDR1 is DFQATT, CDR2 SNEGSKA (reference sequence). Here the CDR3 DNA reads TGCAGTGCTAGTCTGGCCTACAATGAGCAGTTCTTC. Its protein product is CSASLAYNEQFF.

As for this clonotype: This could be a read error, since a much larger clone is one nucleotide away. V gene TRBV20-1 combines with J gene TRBJ1-2; D ambiguous. This CDR3 has 14 residues. The germline CDR1 and CDR2 sequences are DFQATT and SNEGSKA (reference sequence). CDR3 protein: CSAGDAGLPEGYTF. The CDR3, as DNA: TGCAGTGCTGGAGATGCAGGTCTCCCGGAGGGCTACACCTTC.

This clonotype has a count of ten or more. The chain uses TRBV4-1 and TRBJ2-7; 7 bases are a match to TRBD1. V was clipped by 4 bases and J by 6 bases; unmatched bases: 3. CDR1 MGHRA and CDR2 YSYEKL come from the germline V gene. The CDR3 runs to 12 residues. DNA of the CDR3: TGCGCCAGCAGCCGGACAGGCGGCGAGCAGTACTTC. Protein: CASSRTGGEQYF.

This clonotype came up a few times. The chain combines TRBV7-2 with TRBJ1-2; no clear D. CDR1 is SGHTA and CDR2 is FQGNSA in the germline V gene. V was trimmed by 5 bases and J by 4 bases, leaving 14 bases between them. This CDR3 has 14 amino acids. CDR3 DNA sequence: TGTGCCAGCAGCCAAGACCCCCCGGCCTATGGCTACACCTTC. Protein product: CASSQDPPAYGYTF.

This clonotype appeared many times. The chain recombines TRBV11-2 with TRBJ2-3; 13 bases match TRBD2. The ends lost 5 bases at V and 6 bases at J; junction bases unmatched: 8. Germline CDR1 is SGHAT and CDR2 is FQNNGV. The CDR3 loop spans 16 amino acids. In DNA form, the CDR3 reads TGTGCCAGCAGCCTCGGGACTAGCGGGGTGCGGGATACGCAGTATTTT. The encoded protein is CASSLGTSGVRDTQYF.